A single sample is the source of the 2 T cell receptor beta chains below, sequenced in a study of neoadjuvant anti-PD-1 for oral cavity cancer. The time point denotes: after neoadjuvant nivolumab, at surgical resection. Data came from immunoSEQ multiplex PCR; TCRdb stores just in-frame clones and leaves some out. The table shows about 42,000 clones, with approximately 80% occurring only once. The sample here was PBMCs, taken after nivolumab (anti-PD-1) treatment. All receptors derive from a person aged 35 to 85 with oral cavity squamous cell carcinoma.

J is TRBJ1-1 and V is TRBV4-2; no clear D. CDR3 size: 14 residues. V shed 1 base and J shed 1 base, with 7 bases lying between them. CDR1 and CDR2 from the germline V gene are LGHNA and YNFKEQ. The CDR3 here is CASSQGLGNTEAFF. Here the CDR3 DNA reads TGTGCCAGCAGCCAAGGCCTGGGGAACACTGAAGCTTTCTTT.

Note on this clone: The same CDR3 arises from other DNA sequences in this sample as well. The gene calls are TRBV19 and TRBJ2-2; maybe TRBD1 (6 bases). Germline values: CDR1 LNHDA, CDR2 SQIVND (reference sequence). The V end lost 6 bases, the J end lost 2 bases, and 10 bases lay between the germline ends. The CDR3 consists of 14 residues. The CDR3 DNA is TGTGCCAGTAGCAGGGGCACCAACACCGGGGAGCTGTTTTTT. This gives the protein CASSRGTNTGELFF.